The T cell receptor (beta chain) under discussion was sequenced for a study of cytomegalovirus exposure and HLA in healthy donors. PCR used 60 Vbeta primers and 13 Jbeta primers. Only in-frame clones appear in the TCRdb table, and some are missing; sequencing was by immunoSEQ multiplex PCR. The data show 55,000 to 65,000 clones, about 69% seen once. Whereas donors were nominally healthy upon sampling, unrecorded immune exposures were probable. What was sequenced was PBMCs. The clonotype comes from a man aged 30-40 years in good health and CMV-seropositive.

For the CDR3, the DNA is TGTGCCAGCAGTTTAAGCCTGGGCTTCTCTGGAAACACCATATATTTT. Its protein is CASSLSLGFSGNTIYF. This chain joins TRBV28 and TRBJ1-3, with D hard to call. Trimming removed 2 bases from V and 0 bases from J, with 11 bases in between. CDR3 length: 16 residues. CDR1 and CDR2 from the germline V gene are MDHEN and SYDVKM.